This T cell receptor beta chain originates from a study of blood T cell repertoires in COVID-19. Study background: PBMCs, B-cell-depleted T cells, or T cells provided the cDNA or gDNA that made up the material.

Generated by immunoSEQ multiplex PCR, the TCRdb table keeps only in-frame clones and is missing some. Altogether some 250,000 clones are present, about 86% being singletons, with the ten largest covering approximately 2%. Germline assignment: CDR1 SGHTA and CDR2 FQGTGA. This CDR3 has 16 residues. V dropped 5 bases and J dropped 7; count of bases not matched to a gene: 7. This chain connects TRBV7-3 to TRBJ2-2; TRBD2 matches 13 bases. Material: peripheral blood. The sequence was obtained from a man younger than 45 with active or convalescent COVID-19. CDR3 sequence reads: CASSPTSGGFLGELFF. In DNA form, the CDR3 reads TGTGCCAGCAGCCCGACTAGCGGGGGGTTCCTCGGGGAGCTGTTTTTT.